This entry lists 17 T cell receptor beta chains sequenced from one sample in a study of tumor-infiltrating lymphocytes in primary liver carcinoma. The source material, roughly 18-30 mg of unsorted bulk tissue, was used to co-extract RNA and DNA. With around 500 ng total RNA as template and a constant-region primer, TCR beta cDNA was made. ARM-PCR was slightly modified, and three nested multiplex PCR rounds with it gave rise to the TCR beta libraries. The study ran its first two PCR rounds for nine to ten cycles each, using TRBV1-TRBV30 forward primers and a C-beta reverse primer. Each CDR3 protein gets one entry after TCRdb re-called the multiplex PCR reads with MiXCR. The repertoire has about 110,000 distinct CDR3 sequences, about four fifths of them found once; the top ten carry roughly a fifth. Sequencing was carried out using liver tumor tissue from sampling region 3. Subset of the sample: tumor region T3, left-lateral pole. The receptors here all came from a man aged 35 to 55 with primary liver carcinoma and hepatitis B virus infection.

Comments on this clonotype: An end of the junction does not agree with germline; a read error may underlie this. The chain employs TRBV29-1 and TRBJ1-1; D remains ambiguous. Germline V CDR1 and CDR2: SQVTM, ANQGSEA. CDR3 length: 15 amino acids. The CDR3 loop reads CSVNSGCGMNTEAFF. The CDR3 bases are TGCAGCGTTAATTCGGGGTGTGGTATGAACACCGAAGCTTTCTTT.

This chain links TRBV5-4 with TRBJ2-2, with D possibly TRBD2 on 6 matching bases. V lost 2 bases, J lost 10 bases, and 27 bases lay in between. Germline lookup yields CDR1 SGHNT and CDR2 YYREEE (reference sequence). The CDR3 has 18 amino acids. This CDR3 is CASSFGRNRAGGAEELFF. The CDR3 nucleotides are TGTGCCAGCAGCTTTGGGCGAAATAGGGCTGGCGGGGCCGAGGAGCTGTTTTTT.

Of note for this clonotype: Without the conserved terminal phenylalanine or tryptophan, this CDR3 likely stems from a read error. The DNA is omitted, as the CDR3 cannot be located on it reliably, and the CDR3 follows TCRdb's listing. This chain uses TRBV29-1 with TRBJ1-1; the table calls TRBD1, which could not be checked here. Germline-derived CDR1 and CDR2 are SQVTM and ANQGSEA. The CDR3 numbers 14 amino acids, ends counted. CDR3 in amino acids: CSVARGLGNTEAFY.

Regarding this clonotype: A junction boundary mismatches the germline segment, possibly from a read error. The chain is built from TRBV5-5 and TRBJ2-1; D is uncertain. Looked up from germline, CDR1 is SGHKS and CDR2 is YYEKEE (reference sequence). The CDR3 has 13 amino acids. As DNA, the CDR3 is TGTGCCAGCAGCTTCAGCCGGGTCAATGAACAGTTCTTC. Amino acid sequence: CASSFSRVNEQFF.

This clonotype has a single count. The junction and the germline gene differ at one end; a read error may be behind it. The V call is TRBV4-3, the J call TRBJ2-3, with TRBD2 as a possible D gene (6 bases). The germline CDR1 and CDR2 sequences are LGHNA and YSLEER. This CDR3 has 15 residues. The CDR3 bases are TGCGCCAGTAGCCCGGAGGGCGGAAGGGCAGATAAGCAGTATTTT. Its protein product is CASSPEGGRADKQYF.

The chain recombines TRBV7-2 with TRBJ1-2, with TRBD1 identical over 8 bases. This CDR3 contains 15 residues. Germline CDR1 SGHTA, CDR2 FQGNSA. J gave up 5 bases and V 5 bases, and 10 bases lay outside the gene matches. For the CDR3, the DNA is TGTGCCAGCAGCAGAGAGGACAGGGAGACTTATGGCTACACCTTC. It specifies CASSREDRETYGYTF. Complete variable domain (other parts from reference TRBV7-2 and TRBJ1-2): GAGVSQSPSNKVTEKGKDVELRCDPISGHTALYWYRQSLGQGLEFLIYFQGNSAPDKSGLPSDRFSAERTGGSVSTLTIQRTQQEDSAVYLCASSREDRETYGYTFGSGTRLTVV.

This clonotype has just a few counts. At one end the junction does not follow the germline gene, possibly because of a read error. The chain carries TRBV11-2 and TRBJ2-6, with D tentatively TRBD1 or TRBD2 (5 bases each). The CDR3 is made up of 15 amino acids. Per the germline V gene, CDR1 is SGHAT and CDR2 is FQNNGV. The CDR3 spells CATQRPRTGANVLTF. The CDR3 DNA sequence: TGTGCCACCCAGCGGCCGCGCACTGGGGCCAATGTCCTGACCTTC.

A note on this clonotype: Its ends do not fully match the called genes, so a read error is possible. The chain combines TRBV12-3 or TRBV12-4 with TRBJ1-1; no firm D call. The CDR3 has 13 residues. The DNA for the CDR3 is TGTGTCAGCAACGTCCCCCTGGGGACTGAAGCTTTCTTT. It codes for CVSNVPLGTEAFF.

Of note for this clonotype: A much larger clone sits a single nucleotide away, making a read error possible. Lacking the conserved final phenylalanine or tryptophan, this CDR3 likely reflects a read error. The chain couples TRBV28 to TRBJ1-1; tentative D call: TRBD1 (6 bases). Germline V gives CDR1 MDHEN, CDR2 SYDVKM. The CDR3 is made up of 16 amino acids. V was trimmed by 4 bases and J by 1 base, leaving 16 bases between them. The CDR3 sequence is CASSSIRQASNTEAFY. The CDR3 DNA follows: TGTGCCAGCAGTTCAATTAGACAGGCCTCGAACACTGAAGCTTTCTAT.

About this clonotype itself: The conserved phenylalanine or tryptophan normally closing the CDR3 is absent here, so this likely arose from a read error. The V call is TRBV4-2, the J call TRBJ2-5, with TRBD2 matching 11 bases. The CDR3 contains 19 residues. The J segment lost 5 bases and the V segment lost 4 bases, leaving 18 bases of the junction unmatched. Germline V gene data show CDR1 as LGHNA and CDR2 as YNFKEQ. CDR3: CASSRDRLVAGGPGETQYS. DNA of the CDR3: TGTGCCAGCAGCCGAGATAGGTTGGTAGCGGGAGGGCCCGGGGAGACCCAGTACTCC.

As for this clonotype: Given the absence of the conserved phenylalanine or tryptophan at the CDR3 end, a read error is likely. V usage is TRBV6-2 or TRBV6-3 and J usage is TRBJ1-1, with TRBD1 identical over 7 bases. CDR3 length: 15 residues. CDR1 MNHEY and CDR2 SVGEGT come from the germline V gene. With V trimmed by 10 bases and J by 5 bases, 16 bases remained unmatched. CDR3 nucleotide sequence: TGTGCCAACAGACTCATACAGGGGAGGGGGACTGAAGCTTTCTTA. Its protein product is CANRLIQGRGTEAFL.

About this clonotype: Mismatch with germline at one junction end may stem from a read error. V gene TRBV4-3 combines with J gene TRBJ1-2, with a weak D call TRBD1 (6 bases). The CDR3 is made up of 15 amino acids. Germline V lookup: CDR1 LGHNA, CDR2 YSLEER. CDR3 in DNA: TGCACCAGCAGCCAAGATACAGGGTGGAACTATGGCTACACTTTC. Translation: CTSSQDTGWNYGYTF.

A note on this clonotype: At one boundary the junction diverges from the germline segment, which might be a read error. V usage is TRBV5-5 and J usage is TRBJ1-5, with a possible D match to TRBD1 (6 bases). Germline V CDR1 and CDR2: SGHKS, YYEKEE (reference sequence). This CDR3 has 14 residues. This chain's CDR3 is CPSSSGGAGKPQHF. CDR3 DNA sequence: TGTCCCAGCAGCAGCGGGGGGGCAGGTAAGCCCCAGCATTTT.

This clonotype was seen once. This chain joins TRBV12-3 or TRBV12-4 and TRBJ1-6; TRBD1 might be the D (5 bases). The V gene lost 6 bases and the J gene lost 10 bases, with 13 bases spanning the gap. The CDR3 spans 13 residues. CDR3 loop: CASSLTVGSPLHF. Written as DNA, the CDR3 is TGTGCCAGCAGCTTGACAGTGGGGTCACCCCTCCACTTT.

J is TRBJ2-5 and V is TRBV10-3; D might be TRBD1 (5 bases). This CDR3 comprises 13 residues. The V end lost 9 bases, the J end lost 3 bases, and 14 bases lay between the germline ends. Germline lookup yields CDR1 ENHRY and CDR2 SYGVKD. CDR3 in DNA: TGTGCCATAAGTCTACAGGTTGAAGAGACCCAGTACTTC. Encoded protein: CAISLQVEETQYF.

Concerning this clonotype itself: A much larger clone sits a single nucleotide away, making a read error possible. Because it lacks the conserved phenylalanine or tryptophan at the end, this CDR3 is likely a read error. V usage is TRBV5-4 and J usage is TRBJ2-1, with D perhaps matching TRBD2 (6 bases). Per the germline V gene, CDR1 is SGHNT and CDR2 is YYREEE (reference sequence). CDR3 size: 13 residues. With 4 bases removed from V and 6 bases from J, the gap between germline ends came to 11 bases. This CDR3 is CASSPGGGNEQFL. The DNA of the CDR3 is TGTGCCAGCAGCCCCGGGGGAGGCAATGAGCAGTTCTTA.

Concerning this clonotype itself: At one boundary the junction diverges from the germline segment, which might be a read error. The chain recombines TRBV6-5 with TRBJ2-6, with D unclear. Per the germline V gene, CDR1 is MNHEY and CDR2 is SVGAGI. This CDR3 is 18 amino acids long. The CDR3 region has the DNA TGTGCCAGCACTTACAATCCTAGTGGGAATACTGGGGCCAACGTCCTGACTTTC. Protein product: CASTYNPSGNTGANVLTF.